The 21 T cell receptor beta chains presented below share a single source sample, sequenced in a study of shared clonotypes between healthy human individuals. Profiled with immunoSEQ multiplex PCR; TCRdb holds only in-frame clones, not every one. The sample consists of 1,400,000 or so clones, 97% to 99% of them appearing once. Sequenced sample: naive CD4+ T cells sorted from blood. Documented subset: CD45RA+ positively selected. These receptors were collected from a man younger than 40 in good health.

The chain employs TRBV5-1 and TRBJ2-7; TRBD1 matches at 10 bases. Germline V gene sequence: CDR1 SGHRS, CDR2 YFSETQ. The CDR3 has 15 amino acids. Losses at the gene ends were 4 bases for V and 2 bases for J; bases not matched to a gene: 6. CDR3 DNA sequence: TGCGCCAGCAGCCAAGAGACAGGGGGCCCCTACGAGCAGTACTTC. This translates into CASSQETGGPYEQYF.

The CDR3 region has the DNA TGTGCCAGTAGTCTCGGACAGGGTGGCAATCAGCCCCAGCATTTT. Translating it yields CASSLGQGGNQPQHF. The V and J genes are TRBV19 and TRBJ1-5; TRBD1 matches 8 bases. Germline-derived CDR1 and CDR2 are LNHDA and SQIVND (reference sequence). V was clipped by 5 bases and J by 2 bases; unmatched bases: 5. CDR3 length: 15 amino acids.

V gene TRBV27 combines with J gene TRBJ2-7; D tentatively reads TRBD1 or TRBD2 (5 bases each). Germline loops: CDR1 MNHEY, CDR2 SMNVEV (reference sequence). The CDR3 runs 14 residues. The V end lost 4 bases, the J end lost 5 bases, and 15 bases lay between the germline ends. This CDR3 is CASSSPLRGDEQYF. The CDR3 DNA reads TGTGCCAGCAGTTCCCCCCTCCGGGGCGACGAGCAGTACTTC.

As for this clone: This same CDR3 is encoded by further DNA sequences in the sample. The chain joins TRBV29-1 to TRBJ1-5; possibly TRBD1 for D (5 bases). V shed 4 bases and J shed 0 bases, with 7 bases lying between them. This CDR3 contains 13 residues. Germline V CDR1 and CDR2: SQVTM, ANQGSEA. The CDR3 reads CSVVGDSNQPQHF. CDR3 DNA sequence: TGCAGCGTTGTGGGGGATAGCAATCAGCCCCAGCATTTT.

The V call is TRBV5-6, the J call TRBJ2-7, with D possibly TRBD2 on 6 matching bases. The CDR3 sequence is 17 residues long. V was shortened by 3 bases and J by 2 bases, with 21 bases between the two germline ends. Germline V lookup: CDR1 SGHDT, CDR2 YYEEEE. In DNA, the CDR3 is TGTGCCAGCAGCTACAGTGCCCCGGGCGGGAACCCCTACGAGCAGTACTTC. Translation: CASSYSAPGGNPYEQYF. Based on the CDR3 plus reference TRBV5-6 and TRBJ2-7, the full variable domain is DAGVTQSPTHLIKTRGQQVTLRCSPKSGHDTVSWYQQALGQGPQFIFQYYEEEERQRGNFPDRFSGHQFPNYSSELNVNALLLGDSALYLCASSYSAPGGNPYEQYFGPGTRLTVT.

The CDR3 spells CASSFVQGALADTQYF. Written as DNA, the CDR3 is TGTGCCAGCAGCTTCGTCCAGGGGGCGCTGGCAGATACGCAGTATTTT. J is TRBJ2-3 and V is TRBV7-2, with 8 bases aligning to TRBD1. V lost 3 bases, J lost 4 bases, and 9 bases stayed unmatched. Germline values: CDR1 SGHTA, CDR2 FQGNSA. This CDR3 comprises 16 residues.

Details on this clone: Germline and junction disagree at one end, which may indicate a read error. This chain links TRBV30 with TRBJ2-4, with a tentative D call TRBD2 (6 bases). The CDR3 loop spans 10 amino acids. Germline CDR1 and CDR2: GTSNPN and SVGIG (reference sequence). CDR3 in amino acids: CAWSVRGLDF. CDR3 DNA sequence: TGTGCCTGGAGTGTACGGGGGTTGGACTTC.

This chain joins TRBV27 and TRBJ2-3; the D is unclear. Trimming took off 6 bases at V and 6 bases at J, with 10 bases between the two ends. The germline CDR1 and CDR2 sequences are MNHEY and SMNVEV (reference sequence). The CDR3 runs to 12 residues. CDR3 loop: CASRETWDTQYF. DNA of the CDR3: TGTGCCAGCAGAGAAACGTGGGATACGCAGTATTTT.

The chain couples TRBV5-4 to TRBJ2-1; possibly TRBD1 or TRBD2 for D (5 bases each). CDR3 length equals 14 residues. The V and J ends lost 9 bases and 2 bases respectively, with 15 bases between them. The germline V gene has CDR1 SGHNT and CDR2 YYREEE (reference sequence). CDR3 sequence (DNA): TGTGCCACGGGGCCGCGGCTTACCTACAATGAGCAGTTCTTC. It codes for CATGPRLTYNEQFF.

This chain connects TRBV18 to TRBJ2-3; D is undetermined. Per germline, CDR1 KGHSH and CDR2 LQKENI. V was cut by 3 bases and J by 5 bases, with 12 bases left in between. This CDR3 has 14 amino acids. DNA for the CDR3: TGTGCCAGCTCACCCTACTCACTTAGAGATACGCAGTATTTT. It encodes CASSPYSLRDTQYF.

This rearrangement joins TRBV7-3 to TRBJ2-3; D possibly corresponds to TRBD2 (6 bases). The CDR3 spans 18 residues. The germline V and J ends were trimmed by 1 base and 6 bases, with 23 bases remaining between them. The germline V gene encodes CDR1 SGHTA and CDR2 FQGTGA. Written as DNA, the CDR3 is TGTGCCAGCAGCTTAATGCCCTTAGGCAGCCTCAGCGGGGATACGCAGTATTTT. It yields the protein CASSLMPLGSLSGDTQYF.

This chain links TRBV28 with TRBJ2-5, with D possibly matching TRBD1 (5 bases). The CDR3 runs 15 residues. The germline V gene has CDR1 MDHEN and CDR2 SYDVKM. With 5 bases removed from V and 5 bases from J, the gap between germline ends came to 18 bases. The CDR3 region has the DNA TGTGCCAGCAGTCCGCCCTCTAGGGGCCGGGAGACCCAGTACTTC. It yields the protein CASSPPSRGRETQYF.

The gene calls are TRBV7-6 and TRBJ2-1; perhaps TRBD1 as D (6 bases). Trimming cost V 6 bases and J 5 bases, with 23 bases left between them. Per the germline V gene, CDR1 is SGHVS and CDR2 is FNYEAQ. The CDR3 runs 17 residues. The chain's CDR3 is CASSLNPGGALDNEQFF. CDR3 sequence (DNA): TGTGCCAGCAGTCTTAACCCTGGGGGCGCTTTGGACAATGAGCAGTTCTTC.

The chain uses TRBV9 and TRBJ2-7; D might be TRBD2 (6 bases). The CDR3 covers 14 residues. In germline, CDR1 is SGDLS, CDR2 YYNGEE. Trimming cost V 0 bases and J 6 bases, with 13 bases left between them. The CDR3 DNA follows: TGTGCCAGCAGCGTAGCTACCGACGGGGGCGAGCAGTACTTC. Residues: CASSVATDGGEQYF.

The gene calls are TRBV6-1 and TRBJ1-2; possible D gene TRBD1, 6 bases. The V gene lost 3 bases and the J gene lost 4 bases, with 12 bases spanning the gap. CDR3 size: 14 residues. Germline values: CDR1 MNHNS, CDR2 SASEGT. CDR3 region: CASSERQVFYGYTF. In DNA form, the CDR3 reads TGTGCCAGCAGTGAGAGACAGGTTTTCTATGGCTACACCTTC.

With regard to this clone: Other nucleotide sequences in the sample specify the same CDR3. This CDR3 is CASSLEGNYGYTF. The CDR3 DNA follows: TGTGCCAGCAGCTTAGAAGGGAACTATGGCTACACCTTC. The chain is built from TRBV7-2 and TRBJ1-2; D remains ambiguous. V shed 1 base and J shed 2 bases, with 5 bases lying between them. In germline, CDR1 is SGHTA, CDR2 FQGNSA. The length of the CDR3 is 13 residues.

The chain carries TRBV11-2 and TRBJ1-5, with D possibly being TRBD1 (5 bases). CDR1 is SGHAT, CDR2 FQNNGV, per germline. The CDR3 contains 15 residues. V lost 5 bases and J 0 bases, leaving 11 bases between the germline ends. This CDR3 reads CASSRGGFSNQPQHF. DNA for the CDR3: TGTGCCAGCAGCCGTGGGGGTTTTAGCAATCAGCCCCAGCATTTT. The whole variable domain, remainder taken from reference TRBV11-2 and TRBJ1-5, is EAGVAQSPRYKIIEKRQSVAFWCNPISGHATLYWYQQILGQGPKLLIQFQNNGVVDDSQLPKDRFSAERLKGVDSTLKIQPAKLEDSAVYLCASSRGGFSNQPQHFGDGTRLSIL.

V gene TRBV19 combines with J gene TRBJ2-3; D call uncertain. V lost 7 bases to trimming and J lost 0 bases, with 11 bases between them. Germline V gene sequence: CDR1 LNHDA, CDR2 SQIVND (reference sequence). This CDR3 has 14 residues. The CDR3 nucleotides are TGTGCCAGTATCGGCAGATATAGCACAGATACGCAGTATTTT. This translates into CASIGRYSTDTQYF.

The chain combines TRBV2 with TRBJ2-7; perhaps D is TRBD1 or TRBD2 (7 bases each). This CDR3 region has 14 residues. Germline assignment: CDR1 SNHLY and CDR2 FYNNEI. The V end was cut by 2 bases, the J end by 3 bases, with 11 bases between. The CDR3 loop reads CASSEQGEGYEQYF. CDR3 nucleotides: TGTGCCAGCAGTGAACAGGGGGAGGGCTACGAGCAGTACTTC.

This chain uses TRBV5-1 with TRBJ2-5; the match to TRBD1 covers 7 bases. The CDR3 has 13 residues. The V segment lost 4 bases and the J segment 2 bases; nucleotides outside the gene matches: 2. Germline CDR1 and CDR2: SGHRS and YFSETQ. In DNA form, the CDR3 reads TGCGCCAGCAGCGGGGGACAGCAAGAGACCCAGTACTTC. Translated: CASSGGQQETQYF.

The chain combines TRBV19 with TRBJ1-2, with TRBD1 as a possible D gene (5 bases). The CDR3 contains 15 residues. Trimming shortened V by 9 bases and J by 6 bases, and 23 bases separated the two germline ends. Germline lookup yields CDR1 LNHDA and CDR2 SQIVND (reference sequence). CDR3 residues: CASHLGRTKGNGYTF. CDR3 sequence (DNA): TGTGCCAGCCACCTGGGACGGACGAAAGGGAATGGCTACACCTTC.